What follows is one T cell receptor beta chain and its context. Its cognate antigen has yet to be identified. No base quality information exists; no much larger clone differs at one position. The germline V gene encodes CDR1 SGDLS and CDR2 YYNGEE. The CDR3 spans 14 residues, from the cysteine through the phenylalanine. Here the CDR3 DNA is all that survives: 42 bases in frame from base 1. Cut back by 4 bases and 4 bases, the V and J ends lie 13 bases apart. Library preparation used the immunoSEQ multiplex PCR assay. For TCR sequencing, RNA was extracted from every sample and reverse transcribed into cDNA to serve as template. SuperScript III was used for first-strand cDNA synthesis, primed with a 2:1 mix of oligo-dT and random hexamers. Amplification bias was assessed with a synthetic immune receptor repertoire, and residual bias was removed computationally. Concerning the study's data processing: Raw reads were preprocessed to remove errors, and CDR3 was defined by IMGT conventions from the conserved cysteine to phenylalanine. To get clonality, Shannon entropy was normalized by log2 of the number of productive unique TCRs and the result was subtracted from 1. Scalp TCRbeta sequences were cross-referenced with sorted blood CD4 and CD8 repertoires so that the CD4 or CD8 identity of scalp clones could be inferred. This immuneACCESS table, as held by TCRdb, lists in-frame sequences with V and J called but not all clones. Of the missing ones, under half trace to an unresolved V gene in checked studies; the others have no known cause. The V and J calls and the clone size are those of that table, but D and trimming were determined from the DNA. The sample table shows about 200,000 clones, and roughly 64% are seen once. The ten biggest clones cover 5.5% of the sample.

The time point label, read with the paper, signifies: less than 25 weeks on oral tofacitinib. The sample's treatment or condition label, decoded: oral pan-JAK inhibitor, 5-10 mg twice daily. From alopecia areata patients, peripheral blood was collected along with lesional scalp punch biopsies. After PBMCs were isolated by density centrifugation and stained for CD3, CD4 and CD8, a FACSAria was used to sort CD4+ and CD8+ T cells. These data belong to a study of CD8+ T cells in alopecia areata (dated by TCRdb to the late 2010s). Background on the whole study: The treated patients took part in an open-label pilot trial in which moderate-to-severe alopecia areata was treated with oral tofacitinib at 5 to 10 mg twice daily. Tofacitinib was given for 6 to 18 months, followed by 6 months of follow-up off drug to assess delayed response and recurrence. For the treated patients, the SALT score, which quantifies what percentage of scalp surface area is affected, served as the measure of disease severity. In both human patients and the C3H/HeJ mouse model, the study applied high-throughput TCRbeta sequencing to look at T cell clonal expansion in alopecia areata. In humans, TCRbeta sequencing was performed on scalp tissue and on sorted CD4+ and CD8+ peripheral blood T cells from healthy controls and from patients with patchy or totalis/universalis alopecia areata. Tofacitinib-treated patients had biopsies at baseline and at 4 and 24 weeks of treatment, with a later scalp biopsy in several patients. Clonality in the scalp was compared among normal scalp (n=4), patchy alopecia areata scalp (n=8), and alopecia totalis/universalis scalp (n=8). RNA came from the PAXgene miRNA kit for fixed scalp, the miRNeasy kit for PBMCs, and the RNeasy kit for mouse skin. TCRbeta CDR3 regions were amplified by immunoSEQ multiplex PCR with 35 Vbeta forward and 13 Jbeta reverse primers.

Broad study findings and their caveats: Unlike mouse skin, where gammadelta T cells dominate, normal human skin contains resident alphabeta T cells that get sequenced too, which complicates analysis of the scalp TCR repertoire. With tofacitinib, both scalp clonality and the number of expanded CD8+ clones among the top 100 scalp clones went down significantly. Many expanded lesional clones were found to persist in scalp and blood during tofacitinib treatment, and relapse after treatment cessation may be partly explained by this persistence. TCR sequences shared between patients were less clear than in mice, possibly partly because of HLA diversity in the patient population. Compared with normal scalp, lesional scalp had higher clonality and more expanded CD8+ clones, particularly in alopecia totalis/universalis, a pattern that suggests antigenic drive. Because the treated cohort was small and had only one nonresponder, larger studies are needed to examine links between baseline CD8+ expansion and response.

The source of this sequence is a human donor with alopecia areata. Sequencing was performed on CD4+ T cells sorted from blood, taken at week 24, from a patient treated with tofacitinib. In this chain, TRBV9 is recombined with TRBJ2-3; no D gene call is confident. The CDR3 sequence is CASSTNTLPDTQYF. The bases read TGTGCCAGCAGCACAAACACGTTACCAGATACGCAGTATTTT.